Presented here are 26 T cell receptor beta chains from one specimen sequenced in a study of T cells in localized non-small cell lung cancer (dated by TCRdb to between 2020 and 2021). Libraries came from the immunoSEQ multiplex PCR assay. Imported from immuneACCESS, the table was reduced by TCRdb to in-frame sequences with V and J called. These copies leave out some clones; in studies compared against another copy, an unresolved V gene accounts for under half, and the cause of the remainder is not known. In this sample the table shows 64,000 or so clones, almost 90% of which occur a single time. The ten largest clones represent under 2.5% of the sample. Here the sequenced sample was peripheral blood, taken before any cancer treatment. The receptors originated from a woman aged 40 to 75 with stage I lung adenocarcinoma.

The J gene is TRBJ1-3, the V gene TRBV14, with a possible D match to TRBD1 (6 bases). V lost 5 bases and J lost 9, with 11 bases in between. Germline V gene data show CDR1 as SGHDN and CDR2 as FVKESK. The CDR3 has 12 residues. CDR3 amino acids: CASSLKGGTIYF. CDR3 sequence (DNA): TGTGCCAGCAGCTTAAAAGGGGGCACCATATATTTT.

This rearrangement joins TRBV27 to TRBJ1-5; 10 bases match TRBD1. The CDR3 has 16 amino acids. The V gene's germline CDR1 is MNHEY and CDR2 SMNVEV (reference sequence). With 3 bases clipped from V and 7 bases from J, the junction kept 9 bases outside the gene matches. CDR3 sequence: CASSLKTGGAGQPQHF. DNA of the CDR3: TGTGCCAGCAGTTTGAAGACAGGGGGCGCAGGACAGCCCCAGCATTTT.

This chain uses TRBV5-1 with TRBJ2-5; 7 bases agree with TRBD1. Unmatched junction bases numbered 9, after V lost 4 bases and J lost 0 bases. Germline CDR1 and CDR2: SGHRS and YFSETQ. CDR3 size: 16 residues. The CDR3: CASSPDRWGYQETQYF. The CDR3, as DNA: TGCGCCAGCAGCCCGGACAGGTGGGGGTACCAAGAGACCCAGTACTTC.

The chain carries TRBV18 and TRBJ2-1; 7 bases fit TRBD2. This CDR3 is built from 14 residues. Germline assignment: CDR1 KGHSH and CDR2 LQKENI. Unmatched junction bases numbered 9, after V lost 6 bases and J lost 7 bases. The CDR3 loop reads CASSEAGEGNEQFF. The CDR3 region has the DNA TGTGCCAGCTCTGAGGCGGGAGAGGGTAATGAGCAGTTCTTC.

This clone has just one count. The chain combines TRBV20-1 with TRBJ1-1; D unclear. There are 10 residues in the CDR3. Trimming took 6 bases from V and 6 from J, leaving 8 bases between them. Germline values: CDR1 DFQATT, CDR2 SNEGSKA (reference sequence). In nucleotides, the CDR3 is TGCAGTGCGCTCGAACCTGAAGCTTTCTTT. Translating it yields CSALEPEAFF.

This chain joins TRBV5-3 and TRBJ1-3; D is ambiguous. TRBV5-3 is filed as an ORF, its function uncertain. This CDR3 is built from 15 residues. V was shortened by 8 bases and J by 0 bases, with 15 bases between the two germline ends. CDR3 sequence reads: CASSRGLSSGNTIYF. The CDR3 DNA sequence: TGTGCCAGCAGTCGCGGCCTATCCTCTGGAAACACCATATATTTT.

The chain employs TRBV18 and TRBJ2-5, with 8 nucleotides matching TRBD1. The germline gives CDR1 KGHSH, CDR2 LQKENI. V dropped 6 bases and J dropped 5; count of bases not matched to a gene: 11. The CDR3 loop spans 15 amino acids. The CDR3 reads CASSLWQGAMETQYF. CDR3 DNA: TGTGCCAGCTCCCTCTGGCAGGGGGCGATGGAGACCCAGTACTTC.

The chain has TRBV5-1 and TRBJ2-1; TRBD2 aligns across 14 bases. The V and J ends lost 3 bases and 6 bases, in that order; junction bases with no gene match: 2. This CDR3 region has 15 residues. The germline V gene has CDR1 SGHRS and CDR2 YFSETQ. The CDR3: CASSSGTSGSNEQFF. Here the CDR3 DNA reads TGCGCCAGCAGCTCCGGGACTAGCGGGAGCAATGAGCAGTTCTTC.

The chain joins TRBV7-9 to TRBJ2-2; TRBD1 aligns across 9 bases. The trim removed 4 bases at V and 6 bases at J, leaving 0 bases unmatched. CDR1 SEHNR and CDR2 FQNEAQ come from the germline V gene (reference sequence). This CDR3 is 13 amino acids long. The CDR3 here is CASSWTGAGELFF. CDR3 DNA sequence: TGTGCCAGCAGCTGGACAGGGGCCGGGGAGCTGTTTTTT.

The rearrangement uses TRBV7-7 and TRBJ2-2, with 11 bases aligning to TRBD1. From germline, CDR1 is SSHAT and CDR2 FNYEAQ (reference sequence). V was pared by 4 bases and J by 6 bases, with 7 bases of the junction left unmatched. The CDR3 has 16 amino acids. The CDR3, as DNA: TGTGCCAGCAGCTCAGGACAGGGGGCCGGAGCCGGGGAGCTGTTTTTT. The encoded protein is CASSSGQGAGAGELFF.

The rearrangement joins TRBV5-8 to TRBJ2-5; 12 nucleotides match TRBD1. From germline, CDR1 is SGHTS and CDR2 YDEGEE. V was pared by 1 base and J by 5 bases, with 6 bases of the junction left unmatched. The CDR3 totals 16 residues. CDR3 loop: CASSLSGTGGVETQYF. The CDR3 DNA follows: TGTGCCAGCAGCTTGTCCGGGACAGGGGGCGTGGAGACCCAGTACTTC.

Here the CDR3 DNA reads TGTGCCAGCAAACTACAGGTTGGCCAGCCCCAGCATTTT. As protein: CASKLQVGQPQHF. V is TRBV6-5 and J is TRBJ1-5, with D perhaps TRBD1 (5 bases). The ends were cut back, 7 bases at V and 7 bases at J, with 14 bases in the middle. CDR1 and CDR2 (germline): MNHEY, SVGAGI. CDR3 length: 13 amino acids.

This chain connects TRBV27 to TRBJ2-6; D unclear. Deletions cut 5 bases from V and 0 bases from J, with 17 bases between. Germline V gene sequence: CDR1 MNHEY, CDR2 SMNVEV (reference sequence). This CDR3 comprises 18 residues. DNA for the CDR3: TGTGCCAGCAGTCCTAGGACGCTAAAGAGCTCTGGGGCCAACGTCCTGACTTTC. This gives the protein CASSPRTLKSSGANVLTF.

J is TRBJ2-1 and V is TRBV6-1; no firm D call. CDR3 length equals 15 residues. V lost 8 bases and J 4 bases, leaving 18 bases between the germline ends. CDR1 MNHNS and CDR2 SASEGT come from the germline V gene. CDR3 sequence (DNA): TGTGCCAGCCTCTCCGACTCCTTTAAGTACAATGAGCAGTTCTTC. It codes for CASLSDSFKYNEQFF.

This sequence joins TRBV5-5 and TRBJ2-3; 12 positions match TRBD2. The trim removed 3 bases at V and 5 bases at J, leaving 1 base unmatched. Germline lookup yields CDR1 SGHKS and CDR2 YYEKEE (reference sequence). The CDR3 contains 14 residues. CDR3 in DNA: TGTGCCAGCAGCTCTAGCGGGAGGGAAGATACGCAGTATTTT. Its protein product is CASSSSGREDTQYF. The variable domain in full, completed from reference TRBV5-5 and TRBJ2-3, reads DAGVTQSPTHLIKTRGQQVTLRCSPISGHKSVSWYQQVLGQGPQFIFQYYEKEERGRGNFPDRFSARQFPNYSSELNVNALLLGDSALYLCASSSSGREDTQYFGPGTRLTVL.

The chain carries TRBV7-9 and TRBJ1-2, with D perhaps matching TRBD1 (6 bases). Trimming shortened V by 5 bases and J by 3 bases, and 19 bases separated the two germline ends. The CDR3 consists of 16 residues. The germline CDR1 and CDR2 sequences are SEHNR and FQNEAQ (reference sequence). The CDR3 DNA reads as TGTGCCAGCAGCCCATACAGGGCGTGGGCTGACTATGGCTACACCTTC. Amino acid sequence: CASSPYRAWADYGYTF.

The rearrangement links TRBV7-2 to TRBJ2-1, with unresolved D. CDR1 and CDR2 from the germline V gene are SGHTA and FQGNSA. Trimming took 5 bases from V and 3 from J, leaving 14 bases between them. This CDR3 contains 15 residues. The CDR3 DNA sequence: TGTGCCAGCAGCCCTTCTCGGGCGAACTACAATGAGCAGTTCTTC. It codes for CASSPSRANYNEQFF.

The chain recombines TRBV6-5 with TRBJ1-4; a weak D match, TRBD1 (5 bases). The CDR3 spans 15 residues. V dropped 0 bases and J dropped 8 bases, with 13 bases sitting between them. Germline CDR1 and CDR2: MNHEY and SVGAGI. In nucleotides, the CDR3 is TGTGCCAGCAGTTACTCGGGAGCCCGGGGGGAAAAACTGTTTTTT. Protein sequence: CASSYSGARGEKLFF.

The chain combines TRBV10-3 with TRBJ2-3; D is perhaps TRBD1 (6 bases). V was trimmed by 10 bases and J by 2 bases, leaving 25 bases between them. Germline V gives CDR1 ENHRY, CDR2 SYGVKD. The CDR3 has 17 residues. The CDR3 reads CATREGPGTKNTDTQYF. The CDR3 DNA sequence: TGTGCCACCCGCGAGGGCCCCGGGACAAAGAACACAGATACGCAGTATTTT.

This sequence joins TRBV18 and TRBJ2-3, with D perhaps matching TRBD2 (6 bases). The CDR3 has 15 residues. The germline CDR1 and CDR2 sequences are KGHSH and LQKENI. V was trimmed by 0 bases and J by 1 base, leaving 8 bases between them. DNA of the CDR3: TGTGCCAGCTCACCACCGGGGGGAGGCACAGATACGCAGTATTTT. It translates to CASSPPGGGTDTQYF.

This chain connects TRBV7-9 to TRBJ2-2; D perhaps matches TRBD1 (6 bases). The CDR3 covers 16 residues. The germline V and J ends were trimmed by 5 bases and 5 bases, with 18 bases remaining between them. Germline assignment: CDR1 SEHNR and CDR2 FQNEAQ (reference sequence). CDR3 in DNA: TGTGCCAGCAGCCAAAACCAGGGGAGTGGGACCGGGGAGCTGTTTTTT. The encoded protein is CASSQNQGSGTGELFF.

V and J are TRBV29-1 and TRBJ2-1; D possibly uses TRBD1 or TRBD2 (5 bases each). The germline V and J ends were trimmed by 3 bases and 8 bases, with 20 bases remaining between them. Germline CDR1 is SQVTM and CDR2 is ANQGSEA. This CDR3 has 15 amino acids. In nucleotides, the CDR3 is TGCAGCGTTGATACAGATTCGGGGAAAGGGGATGAGCAGTTCTTC. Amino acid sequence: CSVDTDSGKGDEQFF.

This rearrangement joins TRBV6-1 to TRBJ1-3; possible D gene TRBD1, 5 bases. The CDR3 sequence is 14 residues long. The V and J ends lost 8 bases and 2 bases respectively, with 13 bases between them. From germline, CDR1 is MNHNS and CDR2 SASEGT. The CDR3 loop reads CASGPWGAGNTIYF. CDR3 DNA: TGTGCCAGCGGGCCCTGGGGCGCTGGAAACACCATATATTTT.

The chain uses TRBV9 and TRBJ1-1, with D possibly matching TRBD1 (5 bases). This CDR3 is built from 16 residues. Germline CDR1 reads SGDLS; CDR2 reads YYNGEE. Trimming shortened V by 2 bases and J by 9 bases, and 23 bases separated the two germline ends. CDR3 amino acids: CASSVGGTPGREKAFF. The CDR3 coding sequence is TGTGCCAGCAGCGTGGGCGGGACGCCCGGTCGGGAAAAAGCTTTCTTT.

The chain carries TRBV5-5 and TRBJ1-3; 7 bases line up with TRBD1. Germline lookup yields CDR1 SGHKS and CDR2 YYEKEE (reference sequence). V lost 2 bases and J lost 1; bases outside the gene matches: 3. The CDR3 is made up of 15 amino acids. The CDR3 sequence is CASSLQGTSGNTIYF. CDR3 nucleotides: TGTGCCAGCAGCTTACAGGGGACTTCTGGAAACACCATATATTTT. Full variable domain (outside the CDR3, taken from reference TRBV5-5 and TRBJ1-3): DAGVTQSPTHLIKTRGQQVTLRCSPISGHKSVSWYQQVLGQGPQFIFQYYEKEERGRGNFPDRFSARQFPNYSSELNVNALLLGDSALYLCASSLQGTSGNTIYFGEGSWLTVV.

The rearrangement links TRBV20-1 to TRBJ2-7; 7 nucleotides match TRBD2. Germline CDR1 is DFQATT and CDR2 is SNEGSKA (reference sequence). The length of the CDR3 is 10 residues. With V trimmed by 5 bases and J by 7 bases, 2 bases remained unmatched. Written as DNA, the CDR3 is TGCAGTGCTGAGCGGGGAGAGCAGTACTTC. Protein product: CSAERGEQYF.